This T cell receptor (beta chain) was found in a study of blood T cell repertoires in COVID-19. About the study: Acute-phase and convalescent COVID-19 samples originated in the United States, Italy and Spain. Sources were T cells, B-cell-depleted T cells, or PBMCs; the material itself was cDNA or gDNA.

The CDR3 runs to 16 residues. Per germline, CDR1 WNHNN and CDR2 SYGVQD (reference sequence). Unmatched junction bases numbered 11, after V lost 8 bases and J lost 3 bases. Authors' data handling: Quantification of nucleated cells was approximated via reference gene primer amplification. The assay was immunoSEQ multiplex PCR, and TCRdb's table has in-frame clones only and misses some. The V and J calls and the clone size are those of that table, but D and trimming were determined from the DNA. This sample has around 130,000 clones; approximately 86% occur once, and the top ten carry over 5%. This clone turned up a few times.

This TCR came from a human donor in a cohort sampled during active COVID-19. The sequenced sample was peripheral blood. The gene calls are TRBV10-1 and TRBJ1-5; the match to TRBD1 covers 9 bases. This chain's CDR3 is CASHHHRGRINQPQHF. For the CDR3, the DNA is TGCGCCAGCCACCACCACAGGGGGCGGATCAATCAGCCCCAGCATTTT.